Shown below are 26 T cell receptor beta chains from a single sample sequenced in a study of T cells in localized non-small cell lung cancer. TCRdb keeps only in-frame clones here, not all; method: immunoSEQ multiplex PCR. The sample yields 6,000 or so clones, roughly 90% seen once. Material: peripheral blood, obtained before any cancer treatment. The source is a male donor aged 60 or older with stage I lung adenocarcinoma.

The chain links TRBV6-1 to TRBJ1-2; D not resolved. The CDR3 is 13 amino acids. Trimming took off 5 bases at V and 2 bases at J, with 9 bases between the two ends. CDR1 MNHNS and CDR2 SASEGT come from the germline V gene. The chain's CDR3 is CASSTDGNYGYTF. The CDR3 DNA follows: TGTGCCAGCAGTACAGACGGAAACTATGGCTACACCTTC.

The chain links TRBV18 to TRBJ1-1; 7 positions match TRBD1. This CDR3 spans 14 amino acids. CDR1 is KGHSH and CDR2 is LQKENI in the germline V gene. Trimming removed 8 bases from V and 6 bases from J; junction bases left unmatched: 12. Here the CDR3 DNA reads TGTGCCAGCATCACCGACAGGGATCGGGCTGAAGCTTTCTTT. Translating gives CASITDRDRAEAFF.

CDR3 in DNA: TGTGCCAGCAGCCAAGGAGGGGTCTATGGCTACACCTTC. It specifies CASSQGGVYGYTF. V gene TRBV14 combines with J gene TRBJ1-2, with D perhaps TRBD1 (5 bases). The CDR3 sequence is 13 residues long. Germline lookup yields CDR1 SGHDN and CDR2 FVKESK. Trimming shortened V by 1 base and J by 4 bases, and 7 bases separated the two germline ends.

This sequence joins TRBV6-1 and TRBJ2-1; no reliable D call. The CDR3 sequence is 13 residues long. Per germline, CDR1 MNHNS and CDR2 SASEGT. V was trimmed by 1 base and J by 10 bases, leaving 11 bases between them. This CDR3 reads CASSEVPLREQFF. CDR3 nucleotide sequence: TGTGCCAGCAGTGAAGTTCCCCTAAGAGAGCAGTTCTTC.

V is TRBV5-1 and J is TRBJ1-6; 7 nucleotides line up with TRBD1. Trimming removed 0 bases from V and 5 bases from J; junction bases left unmatched: 14. Germline CDR1 and CDR2: SGHRS and YFSETQ. CDR3 size: 19 residues. CDR3: CASSLASGTAYKNNSPLHF. In DNA, the CDR3 is TGCGCCAGCAGCTTGGCCTCCGGGACAGCCTACAAGAATAATTCACCCCTCCACTTT.

This chain connects TRBV2 to TRBJ2-5; TRBD2 matches at 9 bases. V lost 2 bases, J lost 2 bases, and 6 bases stayed unmatched. The V gene's germline CDR1 is SNHLY and CDR2 FYNNEI. This CDR3 spans 16 amino acids. CDR3: CASSEREAGGQETQYF. The CDR3 bases are TGTGCCAGCAGTGAACGGGAAGCGGGAGGACAAGAGACCCAGTACTTC.

This chain joins TRBV28 and TRBJ1-5; D unresolved. The V gene lost 7 bases and the J gene lost 2 bases, with 6 bases spanning the gap. Germline CDR1 is MDHEN and CDR2 is SYDVKM. The CDR3 totals 12 residues. CDR3 sequence: CASNAGNQPQHF. DNA for the CDR3: TGTGCCAGCAACGCCGGCAATCAGCCCCAGCATTTT.

The chain recombines TRBV5-1 with TRBJ2-7; 9 bases match TRBD2. Looked up from germline, CDR1 is SGHRS and CDR2 is YFSETQ. V shed 2 bases and J 5 bases; nucleotides not matched to a gene: 17. CDR3 length equals 18 residues. The CDR3 coding sequence is TGCGCCAGCAGCTTCTCAGATAGCGGGAGCGGGGCACAACACGAGCAGTACTTC. It translates to CASSFSDSGSGAQHEQYF. Full variable domain (missing parts from reference TRBV5-1 and TRBJ2-7): KAGVTQTPRYLIKTRGQQVTLSCSPISGHRSVSWYQQTPGQGLQFLFEYFSETQRNKGNFPGRFSGRQFSNSRSEMNVSTLELGDSALYLCASSFSDSGSGAQHEQYFGPGTRLTVT.

The rearrangement uses TRBV20-1 and TRBJ1-1; no clear D gene. With 3 bases removed from V and 0 bases from J, the gap between germline ends came to 2 bases. Germline V lookup: CDR1 DFQATT, CDR2 SNEGSKA (reference sequence). The CDR3 loop spans 11 amino acids. CDR3 loop: CSASMNTEAFF. DNA of the CDR3: TGCAGTGCTAGTATGAACACTGAAGCTTTCTTT.

The rearrangement uses TRBV7-9 and TRBJ1-2; no clear D gene. Trimming stripped 4 bases from V and 2 bases from J, with 20 bases between. From germline, CDR1 is SEHNR and CDR2 FQNEAQ (reference sequence). This CDR3 comprises 17 residues. The CDR3 region is CASSSAFLIWENYGYTF. CDR3 sequence (DNA): TGTGCCAGCAGCTCGGCCTTTCTCATATGGGAAAACTATGGCTACACCTTC.

The rearrangement uses TRBV19 and TRBJ1-5; D is perhaps TRBD1 (5 bases). The germline gives CDR1 LNHDA, CDR2 SQIVND (reference sequence). This CDR3 has 15 amino acids. V was cut by 9 bases and J by 1 base, with 16 bases left in between. CDR3 sequence: CASTLAGGSNQPQHF. The CDR3, as DNA: TGTGCCAGCACTTTGGCCGGGGGGAGCAATCAGCCCCAGCATTTT.

This clone has just a few counts. The genes are TRBV6-6 and TRBJ1-1; a weak D match, TRBD1 (5 bases). The CDR3 is made up of 14 amino acids. Between the trimmed V and J ends, which lost 4 bases and 3 bases, there was a span of 12 bases. Looked up from germline, CDR1 is MNHNY and CDR2 is SVGAGI (reference sequence). The chain's CDR3 is CASSLRTYYTEAFF. The DNA of the CDR3 is TGTGCCAGCAGTTTACGGACATACTACACTGAAGCTTTCTTT.

This clone was observed a single time. The chain couples TRBV7-9 to TRBJ2-2; TRBD2 is a possible D gene (6 bases). V shed 1 base and J shed 4 bases, with 10 bases lying between them. Germline V lookup: CDR1 SEHNR, CDR2 FQNEAQ (reference sequence). The CDR3 runs to 15 residues. CDR3 region: CASSLDLGGTGELFF. CDR3 sequence (DNA): TGTGCCAGCAGCTTAGACCTGGGGGGCACCGGGGAGCTGTTTTTT.

V is TRBV6-1 and J is TRBJ1-2; 7 bases match TRBD1. This CDR3 is built from 14 residues. Trimming cost V 4 bases and J 4 bases; bases outside gene matches: 6. Germline-derived CDR1 and CDR2 are MNHNS and SASEGT. The CDR3 DNA reads TGTGCCAGCAGTGCCGGACAGGAGGGCTATGGCTACACCTTC. This codes for CASSAGQEGYGYTF.

This rearrangement joins TRBV19 to TRBJ2-2; D call uncertain. V lost 6 bases and J 7 bases, leaving 3 bases between the germline ends. The CDR3 has 10 residues. CDR1 is LNHDA and CDR2 is SQIVND in the germline V gene (reference sequence). CDR3 bases: TGTGCCAGTAGAGACGGGGAGCTGTTTTTT. Translated, it gives CASRDGELFF.

The J gene is TRBJ2-3, the V gene TRBV7-6; 15 nucleotides agree with TRBD2. Germline CDR1 and CDR2: SGHVS and FNYEAQ. J was trimmed by 7 bases and V by 5 bases; bases with no gene match: 16. This CDR3 comprises 19 residues. CDR3 in DNA: TGTGCCAGCAGCACCCCGTTGAGGACTAGCGGGAGGGCCCCAAATACGCAGTATTTT. It encodes CASSTPLRTSGRAPNTQYF.

This clone was observed a single time. V is TRBV10-3 and J is TRBJ1-2, with D maybe TRBD1 (6 bases). In germline, CDR1 is ENHRY, CDR2 SYGVKD. This CDR3 is 13 amino acids long. With 0 bases removed from V and 8 bases from J, the gap between germline ends came to 10 bases. CDR3 nucleotides: TGTGCCATCAGTGAGTCTGGGGGGCAAGGCTACACCTTC. Its translation: CAISESGGQGYTF.

This clone was seen a single time. This chain uses TRBV2 with TRBJ2-5; tentatively, D is TRBD1 or TRBD2 (5 bases each). Germline V gene data show CDR1 as SNHLY and CDR2 as FYNNEI. V lost 7 bases, J lost 4 bases, and 10 bases lay in between. The CDR3 loop spans 12 amino acids. The CDR3 reads CASITRGETQYF. CDR3 bases: TGTGCCAGCATTACTAGGGGAGAGACCCAGTACTTC. The whole variable domain, remainder taken from reference TRBV2 and TRBJ2-5, is EPEVTQTPSHQVTQMGQEVILRCVPISNHLYFYWYRQILGQKVEFLVSFYNNEISEKSEIFDDQFSVERPDGSNFTLKIRSTKLEDSAMYFCASITRGETQYFGPGTRLLVL.

The chain is built from TRBV5-4 and TRBJ2-7; the match to TRBD2 covers 7 bases. Germline V gene data show CDR1 as SGHNT and CDR2 as YYREEE (reference sequence). This CDR3 is 14 amino acids long. V was pared by 3 bases and J by 2 bases, with 5 bases of the junction left unmatched. The CDR3 DNA reads TGTGCCAGCAGCTCAGCGGGGCTTGCCTACGAGCAGTACTTC. Its translation is CASSSAGLAYEQYF.

In regard to this clone: Other DNA sequences in the same sample also yield this CDR3. This chain links TRBV20-1 with TRBJ2-5; D gene uncertain. The CDR3 spans 11 residues. Germline loops: CDR1 DFQATT, CDR2 SNEGSKA (reference sequence). Trimming shortened V by 3 bases and J by 2 bases, and 4 bases separated the two germline ends. CDR3: CSASGQETQYF. In nucleotides, the CDR3 is TGCAGTGCTAGCGGACAAGAGACCCAGTACTTC.

The V gene is TRBV27, the J gene TRBJ2-3, with unresolved D. CDR3 size: 23 residues. The V end lost 8 bases, the J end lost 3 bases, and 42 bases lay between the germline ends. The germline CDR1 and CDR2 sequences are MNHEY and SMNVEV (reference sequence). CDR3 DNA: TGTGCCAGCTGTTGTCCAGCTTATGAGTTCCAGATCGTCTGGGGTGGCGATACAGATACGCAGTATTTT. Protein product: CASCCPAYEFQIVWGGDTDTQYF.

To note about this clone: The same CDR3 is also encoded by other DNA sequences in this sample. The chain joins TRBV5-1 to TRBJ2-5; 8 bases fit TRBD1. The junction had 2 bases not matched to a gene; V was cut back by 0 bases and J by 4 bases. Germline CDR1 reads SGHRS; CDR2 reads YFSETQ. CDR3 length equals 14 residues. CDR3 bases: TGCGCCAGCAGCTTGGACACAGGGGGAGAGACCCAGTACTTC. It translates to CASSLDTGGETQYF.

The rearrangement links TRBV5-4 to TRBJ2-3, with D unclear. The CDR3 extends over 11 amino acids. CDR1 and CDR2 (germline): SGHNT, YYREEE (reference sequence). The ends were cut back, 4 bases at V and 0 bases at J, with 0 bases in the middle. CDR3 DNA: TGTGCCAGCAGCAGCACAGATACGCAGTATTTT. Protein sequence: CASSSTDTQYF. Complete variable domain (other parts from reference TRBV5-4 and TRBJ2-3): ETGVTQSPTHLIKTRGQQVTLRCSSQSGHNTVSWYQQALGQGPQFIFQYYREEENGRGNFPPRFSGLQFPNYSSELNVNALELDDSALYLCASSSTDTQYFGPGTRLTVL.

This sequence joins TRBV30 and TRBJ1-2; no firm D call. The V end lost 5 bases, the J end lost 10 bases, and 14 bases lay between the germline ends. The CDR3 contains 11 residues. Germline values: CDR1 GTSNPN, CDR2 SVGIG (reference sequence). The CDR3 DNA is TGTGCCTGGGGTGCGGCAGCATACTACACCTTC. Encoded protein: CAWGAAAYYTF.

V gene TRBV5-4 combines with J gene TRBJ2-4, with D perhaps TRBD2 (6 bases). CDR3 size: 13 residues. Germline CDR1 and CDR2: SGHNT and YYREEE (reference sequence). The V gene lost 2 bases and the J gene lost 7 bases, with 10 bases spanning the gap. The CDR3 loop is CASSFARGNIQYF. In DNA, the CDR3 is TGTGCCAGCAGCTTCGCACGGGGGAACATTCAGTACTTC.

This chain links TRBV30 with TRBJ1-1; no definite D call. The CDR3 spans 11 residues. The V and J ends lost 3 bases and 7 bases respectively, with 9 bases between them. Germline-derived CDR1 and CDR2 are GTSNPN and SVGIG (reference sequence). The CDR3 region is CAWRKKIEAFF. CDR3 sequence (DNA): TGTGCCTGGAGGAAAAAAATTGAAGCTTTCTTT. The complete variable domain, with remaining parts taken from reference TRBV30 and TRBJ1-1, reads SQTIHQWPATLVQPVGSPLSLECTVEGTSNPNLYWYRQAAGRGLQLLFYSVGIGQISSEVPQNLSASRPQDRQFILSSKKLLLSDSGFYLCAWRKKIEAFFGQGTRLTVV.